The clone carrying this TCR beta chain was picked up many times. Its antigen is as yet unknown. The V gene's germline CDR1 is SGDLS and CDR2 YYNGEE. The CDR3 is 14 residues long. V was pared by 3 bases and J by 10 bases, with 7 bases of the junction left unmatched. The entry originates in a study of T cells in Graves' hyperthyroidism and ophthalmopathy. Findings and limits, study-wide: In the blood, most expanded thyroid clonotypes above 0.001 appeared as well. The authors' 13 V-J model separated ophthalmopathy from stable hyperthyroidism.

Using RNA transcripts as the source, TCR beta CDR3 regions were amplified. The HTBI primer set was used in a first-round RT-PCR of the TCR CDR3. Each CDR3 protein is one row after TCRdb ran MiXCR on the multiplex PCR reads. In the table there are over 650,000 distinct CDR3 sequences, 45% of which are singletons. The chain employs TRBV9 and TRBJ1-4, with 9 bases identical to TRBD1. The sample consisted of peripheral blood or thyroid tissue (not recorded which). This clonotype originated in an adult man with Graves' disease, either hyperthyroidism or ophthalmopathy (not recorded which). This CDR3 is CASSAGDREAKLFF. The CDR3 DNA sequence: TGTGCCAGCAGCGCTGGGGACAGGGAGGCAAAACTGTTTTTT.